These T cell receptor beta chains were read from a single sample in a study of blood T cell repertoires in COVID-19. Repertoires were generated with immunoSEQ multiplex PCR, while TCRdb's copy carries only in-frame clones and drops some. The profile shows about 670,000 clones, 80% to 90% of them singletons. The sample comprised peripheral blood. All receptors derive from a woman aged 18-29 years with acute or convalescent COVID-19. Each CDR3 is given with its conserved first and last residue. Fields, in order: J gene, V gene, clone size, D gene, CDR3 protein, CDR3 DNA. A D gene is named only where the DNA matches it firmly. Not all rows give a size; the values are once, few, many and, for expanded clones, a class.

j_gene: TRBJ1-1
v_gene: TRBV10-3
abundance: .
d_gene: .
CDR3aa: CAISGSSAGNTEAFF
CDR3nt: TGTGCCATCAGTGGTTCCAGTGCAGGGAACACTGAAGCTTTCTTT

j_gene: TRBJ1-4
v_gene: TRBV3-1/TRBV3-2
abundance: .
d_gene: TRBD1
CDR3aa: CASSLGTGANEKLFF
CDR3nt: TGTGCCAGCAGCCTCGGGACAGGGGCAAATGAAAAACTGTTTTTT

j_gene: TRBJ2-1
v_gene: TRBV11-3
abundance: .
d_gene: .
CDR3aa: CASSPGGMAPQFF
CDR3nt: TGTGCCAGCAGCCCAGGGGGGATGGCTCCGCAGTTCTTC

j_gene: TRBJ2-7
v_gene: TRBV13
abundance: .
d_gene: .
CDR3aa: CASSSTYEQYF
CDR3nt: TGTGCCAGCAGCTCAACCTACGAGCAGTACTTC

j_gene: TRBJ1-2
v_gene: TRBV19
abundance: .
d_gene: TRBD1
CDR3aa: CATGQGIGYTF
CDR3nt: TGTGCCACCGGACAGGGGATTGGCTACACCTTC

j_gene: TRBJ2-7
v_gene: TRBV7-8
abundance: .
d_gene: TRBD1
CDR3aa: CASSFGTGRGSYEQYF
CDR3nt: TGTGCCAGCAGCTTCGGGACAGGGCGAGGTAGCTACGAGCAGTACTTC

j_gene: TRBJ1-1
v_gene: TRBV7-8
abundance: .
d_gene: .
CDR3aa: CASGAGTEAFF
CDR3nt: TGTGCCAGCGGGGCGGGGACTGAAGCTTTCTTT

j_gene: TRBJ1-2
v_gene: TRBV12-3/TRBV12-4
abundance: .
d_gene: TRBD1
CDR3aa: CASSPGQGGGYTF
CDR3nt: TGTGCCAGCAGTCCCGGACAGGGAGGTGGCTACACCTTC

j_gene: TRBJ1-6
v_gene: TRBV14
abundance: .
d_gene: .
CDR3aa: CASSHRGANSPLHF
CDR3nt: TGTGCCAGCAGCCACCGGGGGGCCAATTCACCCCTCCACTTT

j_gene: TRBJ1-5
v_gene: TRBV4-1
abundance: .
d_gene: .
CDR3aa: CASRSVIRSNQPQHF
CDR3nt: TGCGCCAGCAGGTCAGTAATCCGAAGCAATCAGCCCCAGCATTTT

j_gene: TRBJ1-2
v_gene: TRBV9
abundance: .
d_gene: TRBD1
CDR3aa: CASSPTPLDRANYGYTF
CDR3nt: TGTGCCAGCAGCCCTACACCCTTGGACAGGGCTAACTATGGCTACACCTTC

j_gene: TRBJ1-1
v_gene: TRBV5-1
abundance: .
d_gene: .
CDR3aa: CASSLDWGHSRGAFF
CDR3nt: TGCGCCAGCAGCTTGGACTGGGGACACTCGAGGGGGGCTTTCTTT

j_gene: TRBJ1-1
v_gene: TRBV5-1
abundance: .
d_gene: .
CDR3aa: CASSLVPRNTEAFF
CDR3nt: TGCGCCAGCAGCTTGGTCCCTCGGAACACTGAAGCTTTCTTT

j_gene: TRBJ1-5
v_gene: TRBV2
abundance: .
d_gene: TRBD1
CDR3aa: CASSEATRGNQPQHF
CDR3nt: TGTGCCAGCAGTGAAGCCACCAGGGGGAATCAGCCCCAGCATTTT

j_gene: TRBJ1-1
v_gene: TRBV18
abundance: .
d_gene: .
CDR3aa: CASSPQGGVEAFF
CDR3nt: TGTGCCAGCTCACCACAGGGAGGGGTAGAGGCTTTCTTT

j_gene: TRBJ2-7
v_gene: TRBV3-1/TRBV3-2
abundance: .
d_gene: TRBD1
CDR3aa: CASSQDRTGGSGQYF
CDR3nt: TGTGCCAGCAGCCAGGACAGGACAGGGGGCTCAGGGCAGTACTTC

j_gene: TRBJ1-2
v_gene: TRBV6-5
abundance: few
d_gene: TRBD1
CDR3aa: CASSYSTGTGLGYTF
CDR3nt: TGTGCCAGCAGTTACTCGACCGGGACAGGGTTAGGCTACACCTTC

j_gene: TRBJ2-3
v_gene: TRBV9
abundance: .
d_gene: .
CDR3aa: CASSANALRDTQYF
CDR3nt: TGTGCCAGCAGCGCAAACGCCCTGAGAGATACGCAGTATTTT

j_gene: TRBJ1-4
v_gene: TRBV9
abundance: .
d_gene: .
CDR3aa: CASSGSTATNEKLFF
CDR3nt: TGTGCCAGCAGCGGCTCCACAGCAACTAATGAAAAACTGTTTTTT

j_gene: TRBJ1-4
v_gene: TRBV7-6
abundance: .
d_gene: .
CDR3aa: CASSLVPSAAASPNEKLFF
CDR3nt: TGTGCCAGCAGCTTGGTCCCCTCGGCAGCCGCTAGTCCTAATGAAAAACTGTTTTTT

j_gene: TRBJ1-3
v_gene: TRBV6-5
abundance: .
d_gene: .
CDR3aa: CASRGGTAGNTIYF
CDR3nt: TGTGCCAGCAGGGGGGGGACGGCAGGAAACACCATATATTTT

j_gene: TRBJ2-3
v_gene: TRBV7-9
abundance: .
d_gene: TRBD2
CDR3aa: CASSLAGTSGGSTDTQYF
CDR3nt: TGTGCCAGCAGCTTAGCGGGGACTAGCGGGGGGAGCACAGATACGCAGTATTTT

j_gene: TRBJ2-3
v_gene: TRBV6-6
abundance: .
d_gene: TRBD1
CDR3aa: CASSRNSGGGSTDTQYF
CDR3nt: TGTGCCAGCAGCCGAAACTCAGGGGGCGGCAGCACAGATACGCAGTATTTT

j_gene: TRBJ1-5
v_gene: TRBV4-1
abundance: .
d_gene: TRBD1
CDR3aa: CASSQKQGVQPQHF
CDR3nt: TGCGCCAGCAGCCAAAAACAGGGGGTTCAGCCCCAGCATTTT

j_gene: TRBJ1-2
v_gene: TRBV6-5
abundance: .
d_gene: .
CDR3aa: CASSYSGGVASRGYTF
CDR3nt: TGTGCCAGCAGTTACTCGGGAGGGGTGGCTTCACGGGGCTACACCTTC

j_gene: TRBJ1-2
v_gene: TRBV14
abundance: .
d_gene: TRBD1
CDR3aa: CASSQGQGYGYTF
CDR3nt: TGTGCCAGCAGCCAAGGACAGGGCTATGGCTACACCTTC

j_gene: TRBJ2-4
v_gene: TRBV7-2
abundance: once
d_gene: TRBD1
CDR3aa: CASSSYRGPPTIQYF
CDR3nt: TGTGCCAGCAGCTCGTACAGGGGCCCCCCGACCATTCAGTACTTC

j_gene: TRBJ2-6
v_gene: TRBV10-3
abundance: .
d_gene: .
CDR3aa: CAISESRSGANVLTF
CDR3nt: TGTGCCATCAGTGAGTCGAGATCGGGGGCCAACGTCCTGACTTTC

j_gene: TRBJ1-2
v_gene: TRBV6-5
abundance: .
d_gene: .
CDR3aa: CASSYRQAPPNYGYTF
CDR3nt: TGTGCCAGCAGTTATAGACAGGCGCCCCCTAACTATGGCTACACCTTC

j_gene: TRBJ2-1
v_gene: TRBV9
abundance: .
d_gene: .
CDR3aa: CASSVENSPYNEQFF
CDR3nt: TGTGCCAGCAGCGTAGAAAACAGCCCATACAATGAGCAGTTCTTC

j_gene: TRBJ1-2
v_gene: TRBV19
abundance: once
d_gene: .
CDR3aa: CASSIVGGAPYGYTF
CDR3nt: TGTGCCAGTAGTATTGTCGGGGGGGCCCCCTATGGCTACACCTTC

j_gene: TRBJ1-6
v_gene: TRBV6-5
abundance: .
d_gene: .
CDR3aa: CASLRGAGYNSPLHF
CDR3nt: TGTGCCAGCCTGCGGGGTGCCGGTTATAATTCACCCCTCCACTTT

j_gene: TRBJ2-1
v_gene: TRBV7-6
abundance: .
d_gene: TRBD1
CDR3aa: CASSLGQLDNEQFF
CDR3nt: TGTGCCAGCAGTTTGGGACAGTTAGACAATGAGCAGTTCTTC

j_gene: TRBJ1-5
v_gene: TRBV19
abundance: .
d_gene: .
CDR3aa: CASSVRGDGNQPQHF
CDR3nt: TGTGCCAGTAGTGTCAGGGGAGATGGCAATCAGCCCCAGCATTTT

j_gene: TRBJ1-4
v_gene: TRBV12-3/TRBV12-4
abundance: .
d_gene: .
CDR3aa: CASSLSGVSLFF
CDR3nt: TGTGCCAGCAGTCTCTCAGGGGTATCACTGTTTTTT

j_gene: TRBJ1-2
v_gene: TRBV5-5
abundance: .
d_gene: TRBD1
CDR3aa: CASSSGQGDFRYGYTF
CDR3nt: TGTGCCAGCAGCTCAGGACAGGGGGATTTTCGCTATGGCTACACCTTC

j_gene: TRBJ2-5
v_gene: TRBV28
abundance: .
d_gene: TRBD2
CDR3aa: CASRGGGAEETQYF
CDR3nt: TGTGCCAGCAGAGGCGGGGGGGCGGAAGAGACCCAGTACTTC

j_gene: TRBJ1-1
v_gene: TRBV7-8
abundance: .
d_gene: TRBD1
CDR3aa: CASSAGTGRSAEAFF
CDR3nt: TGTGCCAGCAGCGCGGGGACAGGGAGATCTGCTGAAGCTTTCTTT

j_gene: TRBJ1-1
v_gene: TRBV7-6
abundance: .
d_gene: TRBD1
CDR3aa: CASSPDRANTEAFF
CDR3nt: TGTGCCAGCAGCCCTGACAGGGCGAACACTGAAGCTTTCTTT

j_gene: TRBJ1-3
v_gene: TRBV9
abundance: .
d_gene: TRBD1
CDR3aa: CASSVRGDRVGNTIYF
CDR3nt: TGTGCCAGCAGCGTACGAGGGGACAGGGTGGGAAACACCATATATTTT

j_gene: TRBJ1-2
v_gene: TRBV11-2
abundance: few
d_gene: TRBD1
CDR3aa: CASSYAKRDRGYGYTF
CDR3nt: TGTGCCAGCAGTTACGCGAAGCGGGACAGGGGGTATGGCTACACCTTC

j_gene: TRBJ1-1
v_gene: TRBV19
abundance: .
d_gene: .
CDR3aa: CASGPSWRGRDTEAFF
CDR3nt: TGTGCCAGCGGCCCCTCATGGCGGGGGAGGGACACTGAAGCTTTCTTT

j_gene: TRBJ2-5
v_gene: TRBV5-1
abundance: .
d_gene: .
CDR3aa: CASGGQNQETQYF
CDR3nt: TGCGCCAGCGGTGGACAGAACCAAGAGACCCAGTACTTC

j_gene: TRBJ2-1
v_gene: TRBV7-3
abundance: .
d_gene: TRBD2
CDR3aa: CASSLTGTSGGAPYNEQFF
CDR3nt: TGTGCCAGCAGCCTAACCGGGACTAGCGGGGGGGCACCCTACAATGAGCAGTTCTTC

j_gene: TRBJ2-5
v_gene: TRBV18
abundance: .
d_gene: TRBD2
CDR3aa: CASSGGSGGPQETQYF
CDR3nt: TGTGCCAGCTCCGGCGGAAGCGGGGGGCCTCAAGAGACCCAGTACTTC

j_gene: TRBJ1-6
v_gene: TRBV5-1
abundance: .
d_gene: TRBD1
CDR3aa: CASSLVRQGNSPLHF
CDR3nt: TGCGCCAGCAGCTTGGTTCGACAGGGGAATTCACCCCTCCACTTT

j_gene: TRBJ1-2
v_gene: TRBV3-1/TRBV3-2
abundance: .
d_gene: .
CDR3aa: CASSQVARGYGYTF
CDR3nt: TGTGCCAGCAGCCAAGTTGCAAGGGGTTATGGCTACACCTTC

j_gene: TRBJ1-1
v_gene: TRBV10-1
abundance: .
d_gene: TRBD1
CDR3aa: CASSEHSNRGSWTEAFF
CDR3nt: TGCGCCAGCAGTGAACATTCTAACAGGGGATCGTGGACTGAAGCTTTCTTT

j_gene: TRBJ1-2
v_gene: TRBV5-6
abundance: .
d_gene: .
CDR3aa: CASSFGGRGYTF
CDR3nt: TGTGCCAGCAGCTTCGGGGGGCGCGGCTACACCTTC

j_gene: TRBJ1-2
v_gene: TRBV6-2/TRBV6-3
abundance: .
d_gene: TRBD1
CDR3aa: CASSWGQGVYGYTF
CDR3nt: TGTGCCAGCAGTTGGGGACAGGGGGTCTATGGCTACACCTTC

j_gene: TRBJ2-5
v_gene: TRBV30
abundance: once
d_gene: .
CDR3aa: CAWRGEAAQETQYF
CDR3nt: TGTGCCTGGAGGGGGGAGGCGGCCCAAGAGACCCAGTACTTC

j_gene: TRBJ2-7
v_gene: TRBV6-6
abundance: .
d_gene: .
CDR3aa: CASSYLPTADEQYF
CDR3nt: TGTGCCAGCAGTTACTTGCCGACCGCGGACGAGCAGTACTTC

j_gene: TRBJ1-2
v_gene: TRBV15
abundance: .
d_gene: .
CDR3aa: CATSRAVARAEGYTF
CDR3nt: TGTGCCACCAGCAGAGCGGTGGCCAGGGCGGAAGGCTACACCTTC